This T cell receptor beta chain was captured by sequencing in a study of shared clonotypes between healthy human individuals. Study in general: Each donor contributed plates that comprised three CD4 naive, three CD4 memory, two CD8 naive and one CD8 memory. Study results and limitations: Some clonotypes were shared by all four sorted-subset donors, while others were not shared. The non-shared ones had lower generation probabilities than the shared ones.

The V segment lost 4 bases and the J segment 4 bases; nucleotides outside the gene matches: 2. This CDR3 has 15 amino acids. Germline values: CDR1 MGHRA, CDR2 YSYEKL. Terminally differentiated effector memory CD45RA+ cells were left out of the naive CD8 fraction, which was CD45RO-negative and positively selected for CCR7. Libraries were prepared by immunoSEQ multiplex PCR; TCRdb keeps only in-frame clonotypes and omits some of them. The sample records millions of clones, around 96% being singletons. Notes on this clone: The antigen is unknown.

V usage is TRBV4-1 and J usage is TRBJ2-3; the match to TRBD2 covers 13 bases. Sequences were obtained from naive CD8+ T cells sorted from blood. The origin of this receptor is a man aged 18 to 35 in good health. The CDR3 here is CASSRTSGSADTQYF. The CDR3 DNA is TGCGCCAGCAGCCGGACTAGCGGGAGCGCAGATACGCAGTATTTT.